The rows below give T cell receptor beta chains drawn from one sample of a study of shared clonotypes between healthy human individuals. Assay used: immunoSEQ multiplex PCR; TCRdb lists only in-frame clones, some missing. The sample carries millions of clones, 85% to 95% recorded once. Sequencing input: naive CD4+ T cells sorted from blood. The receptors originated from a man younger than 35 in good health. Each CDR3 is given with its conserved first and last residue. A D gene is named only where the DNA matches it firmly. Some rows have no size entry. The others give once, few or many, or a class for an expanded clone.

j_gene	abundance	len	d_gene	v_gene	CDR3nt	CDR3aa
TRBJ2-2	NA	16	NA	TRBV5-4	TGTGCCAGCAGCTCCTCATCTGGGGCGAACACCGGGGAGCTGTTTTTT	CASSSSSGANTGELFF
TRBJ2-7	NA	14	TRBD1	TRBV6-5	TGTGCCAGCAAACCTCCGGGACAGATGACCGAGCAGTACTTC	CASKPPGQMTEQYF
TRBJ2-2	NA	13	NA	TRBV9	TGTGCCAGCAGCGTAGAGAACACCGGGGAGCTGTTTTTT	CASSVENTGELFF
TRBJ2-7	NA	11	NA	TRBV6-5	TGTGCCAGCACAGGGGTTCGCGAGCAGTACTTC	CASTGVREQYF
TRBJ2-7	NA	17	TRBD1	TRBV27	TGTGCCAGCAGTTTATCACTCACCGGGACAGGGCGGGACGAGCAGTACTTC	CASSLSLTGTGRDEQYF
TRBJ2-3	NA	13	NA	TRBV5-5	TGTGCCAGCAGCTTGGCGGAGGACCGCCCGCAGTATTTT	CASSLAEDRPQYF
TRBJ2-1	NA	13	NA	TRBV5-1	TGCGCCAGCAGCTTGGCCGGAAACAATGAGCAGTTCTTC	CASSLAGNNEQFF
TRBJ1-5	NA	15	NA	TRBV28	TGTGCCAGCAGTTTATTTGGGGAGGGAGGACAGCCCCAGCATTTT	CASSLFGEGGQPQHF
TRBJ2-3	NA	18	NA	TRBV30	TGTGCCTGGAGTGTAATTCGCGGAACCTTTAAGAGCACAGATACGCAGTATTTT	CAWSVIRGTFKSTDTQYF
TRBJ2-3	NA	15	TRBD2	TRBV7-2	TGTGCCAGCAGCTCCGCTGGGACTAGCTCGGATACGCAGTATTTT	CASSSAGTSSDTQYF
TRBJ1-6	NA	16	TRBD1	TRBV6-5	TGTGCCAGCAGTTACTCGTCGGGACAGGGGCTTTCACCCCTCCACTTT	CASSYSSGQGLSPLHF
TRBJ2-2	NA	16	TRBD1	TRBV5-1	TGCGCCAGCAGCTTGCGACAGGGGGCCTCGTCAGGGGAGCTGTTTTTT	CASSLRQGASSGELFF
TRBJ1-2	NA	16	NA	TRBV25-1	TGTGCCAGCAGTGAAAGGAAAGGCGCTCCCCTCTATGGCTACACCTTC	CASSERKGAPLYGYTF
TRBJ2-7	NA	15	TRBD1	TRBV10-3	TGTGCCATCAGTGTACCGGGACAGGGACCCTACGAGCAGTACTTC	CAISVPGQGPYEQYF
TRBJ2-7	NA	12	NA	TRBV30	TGTGCCTGGAGTTTGGCCGCCTACGAGCAGTACTTC	CAWSLAAYEQYF
TRBJ2-2	once	13	NA	TRBV11-1	TGTGCCAGCAAGAAGCGGGTGGCCGGGGAGCTGTTTTTT	CASKKRVAGELFF
TRBJ1-2	NA	14	NA	TRBV19	TGTGCCAGTAGTCAACAGGCCACCAACTATGGCTACACCTTC	CASSQQATNYGYTF
TRBJ1-3	once	14	NA	TRBV6-5	TGTGCCAGCAAAACAGGAGTCTCTGGAAACACCATATATTTT	CASKTGVSGNTIYF
TRBJ2-6	NA	18	TRBD1	TRBV18	TGTGCCAGCTCACCAAGCGACAGGGAAAGCTCTGGGGCCAACGTCCTGACTTTC	CASSPSDRESSGANVLTF
TRBJ2-3	NA	16	NA	TRBV4-1	TGCGCCAGCAGCCAAGGGGTAACGGCCGCCACAGATACGCAGTATTTT	CASSQGVTAATDTQYF
TRBJ1-4	few	15	NA	TRBV2	TGTGCCAGCAGTGAAGACGTCAGGGTCGGGGAAAAACTGTTTTTT	CASSEDVRVGEKLFF
TRBJ2-3	once	14	TRBD2	TRBV19	TGTGCCAGCAGACGAAGCGGGACGACAGATACGCAGTATTTT	CASRRSGTTDTQYF
TRBJ2-7	NA	16	NA	TRBV5-1	TGCGCCAGCAGCTTAGGGACGGTCGAGAGCTCCTACGAGCAGTACTTC	CASSLGTVESSYEQYF
TRBJ1-1	NA	14	NA	TRBV28	TGTGCCAGCAGTAAAATTTCAGGCGGGAGAGGAGCTTTCTTT	CASSKISGGRGAFF
TRBJ2-7	NA	13	NA	TRBV7-2	TGTGCCAGCAGCTTAAGGGAGGGGGCCGAGCAGTACTTC	CASSLREGAEQYF